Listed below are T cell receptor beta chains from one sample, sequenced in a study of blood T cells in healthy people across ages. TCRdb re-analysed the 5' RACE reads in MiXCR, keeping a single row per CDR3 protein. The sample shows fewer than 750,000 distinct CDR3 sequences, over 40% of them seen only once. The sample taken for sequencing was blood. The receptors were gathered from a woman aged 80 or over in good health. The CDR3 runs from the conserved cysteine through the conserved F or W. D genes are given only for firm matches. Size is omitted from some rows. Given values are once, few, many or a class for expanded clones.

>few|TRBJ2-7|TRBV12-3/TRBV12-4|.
TGTGCCAGCAGTTTAGAACAGGGATTGGTCAACGAGCAGTACTTC
CASSLEQGLVNEQYF
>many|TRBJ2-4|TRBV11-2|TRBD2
TGTGCCAGCAGCTTAAGGCTAGCGGACAAAAACATTCAGTACTTC
CASSLRLADKNIQYF
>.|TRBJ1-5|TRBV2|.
TGTGCCAGCAGTCTCGCGGGCGCCAATCAGCCCCAGCATTTT
CASSLAGANQPQHF
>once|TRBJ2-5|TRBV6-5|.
TGTGCCAGCAGTTACAAAACAGGCCGCGAGACCCAGTACTTC
CASSYKTGRETQYF
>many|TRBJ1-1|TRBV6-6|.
TGTGCCAGCAGCCCTTCGAGCACTGAAGCTTTCTTT
CASSPSSTEAFF
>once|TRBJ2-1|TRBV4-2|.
TGTGCCAGCCGCCAAGAAGGGCGGGTGTCATACAATGAGCAGTTCTTC
CASRQEGRVSYNEQFF
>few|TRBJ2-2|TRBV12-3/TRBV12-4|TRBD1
TGTGCCAGCAGTCGGCAACAGGGGGCGACCGGGGAGCTGTTTTTT
CASSRQQGATGELFF
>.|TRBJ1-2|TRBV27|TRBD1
TGTGCCAGCAGACGACAGGGAGCTAGGTATGGCTACACCTTC
CASRRQGARYGYTF
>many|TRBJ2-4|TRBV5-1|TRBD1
TGCGCCAGCAGCCCGGGGACAGAGAAAAACATTCAGTACTTC
CASSPGTEKNIQYF
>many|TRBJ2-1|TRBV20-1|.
TGCAGTGGCGACGGGGGCTACAATGAGCAGTTCTTC
CSGDGGYNEQFF
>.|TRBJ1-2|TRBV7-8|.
TGTGCCAGCAGCTTTTCCCTGAGGGTTTATGGCTACACCTTC
CASSFSLRVYGYTF
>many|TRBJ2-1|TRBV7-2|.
TGTGCCAGCAGTTTCCGTCGGCGGGATGGGCAGTTCTTC
CASSFRRRDGQFF
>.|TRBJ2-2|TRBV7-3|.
TGTGCCAGCAGCTTAACGGTGGACTCGAGTCGGGCCGGGGAGCTGTTTTTT
CASSLTVDSSRAGELFF
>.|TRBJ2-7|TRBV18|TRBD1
TGTGCCAGCTCACCCCCGGGACAGGGCACCTACGAGCAGTACTTC
CASSPPGQGTYEQYF
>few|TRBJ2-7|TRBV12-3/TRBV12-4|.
TGTGCCAGCAGTCCACCACTCCACGAGCAGTACTTC
CASSPPLHEQYF
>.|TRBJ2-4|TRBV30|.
TGTGCCTGGAGTTTCCAACAGCGGCAGTACTTC
CAWSFQQRQYF
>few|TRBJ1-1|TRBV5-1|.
TGCGCCAGCAGAGATCAGCTGAACACTGAAGCTTTCTTT
CASRDQLNTEAFF
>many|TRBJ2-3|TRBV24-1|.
TGTGCCACCAGTGACCCGGGACGAGCGATCACAGATACGCAGTATTTT
CATSDPGRAITDTQYF
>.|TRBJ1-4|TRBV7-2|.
TGTGCCAGCAGCCTCGACTGGGCAGAAAAACTGTTTTTT
CASSLDWAEKLFF
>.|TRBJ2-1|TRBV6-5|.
TGTGCCAGCAGTTATGGAGGGATACAGTTCTTC
CASSYGGIQFF
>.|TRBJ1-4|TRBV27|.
TGTGCCAGCAGTCCATCGGGGGAGGGAGCCTCAAATGAAAAACTGTTTTTT
CASSPSGEGASNEKLFF
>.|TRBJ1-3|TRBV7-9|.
TGTGCCAGCAGCTTAGATATAGGTGGGGACGACTCTGGAAACACCATATATTTT
CASSLDIGGDDSGNTIYF
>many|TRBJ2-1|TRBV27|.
TGTGCCAGCAGTTTTCAGGGGGGGAGCTCCTACAATGAGCAGTTCTTC
CASSFQGGSSYNEQFF
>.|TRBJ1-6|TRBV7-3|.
TGTGCCAGCAGCTCTTCAAGGACGACACCCCTCCACTTT
CASSSSRTTPLHF
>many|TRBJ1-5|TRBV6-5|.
TGTGCCAGCAGTTACTCCACCAATCAGCCCCAGCATTTT
CASSYSTNQPQHF
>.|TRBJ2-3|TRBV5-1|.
TGCGCCAGCAGCTATACGCCAGATACGCAGTATTTT
CASSYTPDTQYF
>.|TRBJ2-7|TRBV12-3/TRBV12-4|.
TGTGCCAGCAGTTTAATGGGAACCTACGAGCAGTACTTC
CASSLMGTYEQYF
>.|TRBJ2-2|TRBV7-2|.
TGTGCCAGCAGCTTGAGCGTCACCGGGGAGCTGTTTTTT
CASSLSVTGELFF
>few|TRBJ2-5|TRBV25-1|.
TGTGCCAGCAGTGAATTATTGGGTGAAGAGACCCAGTACTTC
CASSELLGEETQYF
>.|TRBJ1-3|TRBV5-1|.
TGCGCCAGCAGCCCGGGGGCAGGGGCTAACCCTGGAAACACCATATATTTT
CASSPGAGANPGNTIYF
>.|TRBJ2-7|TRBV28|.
TGTGCCAGCAGTAACCCCGGAGGGCCGTGTGAGCAGTACTTC
CASSNPGGPCEQYF
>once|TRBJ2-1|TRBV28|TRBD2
TGTGCCAGCAACCCATCAGGACTAGCGGGATCGAGCACCTACAATGAGCGGTACTTC
CASNPSGLAGSSTYNERYF
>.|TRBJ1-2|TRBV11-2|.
TGTGCCAGCAGCCCCGCGGGGATATATGGCTACACCTTC
CASSPAGIYGYTF
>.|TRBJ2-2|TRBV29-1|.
TGCAGCGTTGAAGATTTTGGCACCGGGGAGCTGTTTTTT
CSVEDFGTGELFF
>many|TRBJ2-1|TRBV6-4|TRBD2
TGTGCCAGCAGTGACGTAGCGGGGGGTAACAATGAGCAGTTCTTC
CASSDVAGGNNEQFF
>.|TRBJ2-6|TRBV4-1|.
TGCGCCAGCAGCCAAGAAACCGGGCACGGGGCCAACGTCCTGACTTTC
CASSQETGHGANVLTF
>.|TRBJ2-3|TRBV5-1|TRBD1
TGCGCCAGCAGCTTAGACAGGGGGGTAGCAGATACGCAGTATTTT
CASSLDRGVADTQYF
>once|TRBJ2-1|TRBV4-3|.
TGCGCCAGCAGCCAACCGGGACCTAGGAATGAGCAGTTCTTC
CASSQPGPRNEQFF
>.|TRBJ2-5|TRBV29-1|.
TGCAGCGTTGAATGGAAGGGGACTGGGACCCAGTACTTC
CSVEWKGTGTQYF
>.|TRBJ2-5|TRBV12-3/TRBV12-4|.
TGTGCCAGCAGTTCCGGACGGTGGGGTACTCAAGAGACCCAGTACTTC
CASSSGRWGTQETQYF
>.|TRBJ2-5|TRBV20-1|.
TGCAGTGCTAGGAGTAACAGCAATGAGCAGTACTTC
CSARSNSNEQYF
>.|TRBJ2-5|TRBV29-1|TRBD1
TGCAGCGTTGTTATGCCGGACAGGTACCAAGAGACCCAGTACTTC
CSVVMPDRYQETQYF
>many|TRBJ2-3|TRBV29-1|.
TGCAGCGTTGAAGTAGGAGCGGGTGTTGCAGATACGCAGTATTTT
CSVEVGAGVADTQYF
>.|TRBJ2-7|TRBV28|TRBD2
TGTGCCAGCAGGTCCGGGACTATAGTGCAGTACTTC
CASRSGTIVQYF
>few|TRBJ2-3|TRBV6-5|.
TGTGCCAGCAGCCTAACTGCTGTAACAGATACGCAGTATTTT
CASSLTAVTDTQYF
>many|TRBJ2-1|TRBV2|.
TGTGCCAGCAGTCGCAGCTTGAATGAGCAGTTCTTC
CASSRSLNEQFF
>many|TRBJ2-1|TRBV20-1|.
TGCAGTGCTAGAGATCTTAGCGGTTTACACAATGAGCAGTTCTTC
CSARDLSGLHNEQFF
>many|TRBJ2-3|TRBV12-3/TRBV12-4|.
TGTGCCAGCAGTCGCCTAGTGGGAGATACGCAGTATTTT
CASSRLVGDTQYF
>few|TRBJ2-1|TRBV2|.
TGTGCCAGCAGTCCCACAGTATCCTCCTACAATGAGCAGTTCTTC
CASSPTVSSYNEQFF
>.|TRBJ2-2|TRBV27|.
TGTGCCAGCGCAGGGGGACTAGGGGCTTCCACCGGGGAGCTGTTTTTT
CASAGGLGASTGELFF
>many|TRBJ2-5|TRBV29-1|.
TGCAGCGTTGTCGGAGGCGCGGAGACCCAGTACTTC
CSVVGGAETQYF